This TCR beta chain originates from a study of cytomegalovirus exposure and HLA in healthy donors. Notes on the study in general: The study flagged 150 to 200 TCR beta chains as cytomegalovirus-associated.

Germline-derived CDR1 and CDR2 are SNHLY and FYNNEI. This CDR3 comprises 14 residues. V lost 0 bases and J 5 bases, leaving 10 bases between the germline ends. In the case of this clone: The antigen is unknown.

The PCR was carried out with 60 Vbeta primers and 13 Jbeta primers. Produced via immunoSEQ multiplex PCR; TCRdb's table is partial and in-frame only. The sample yields approximately 270,000 clones, 80% seen once. Sequenced sample: PBMCs. The sequence was collected from a girl aged 2-15 years in good health and CMV-seronegative. The rearrangement joins TRBV2 to TRBJ2-5; possibly TRBD2 for D (6 bases). The CDR3 nucleotides are TGTGCCAGCAGTGAAGCCCTAGCGTCTGAGACCCAGTACTTC. It specifies CASSEALASETQYF.